Listed below are T cell receptor beta chains from one sample, sequenced in a study of blood T cells in healthy people across ages. TCRdb fed the 5' RACE reads into MiXCR, producing one record per CDR3 protein. Among some 860,000 distinct CDR3 sequences listed, approximately 53% were seen once. The sample comprised blood. These TCRs come from a middle-aged man in good health. Both conserved end residues are part of each CDR3. The order of the fields is V gene, D gene, J gene, clone size, CDR3 protein, CDR3 DNA. The D gene is left open where the match is weak. Only some rows state a clone size, as once, few, many or a class for expanded clones.

>TRBV18|TRBD2|TRBJ2-1|-
CARSPLPSGGDYNEQFF
TGTGCCAGATCACCGCTCCCTAGCGGGGGGGATTACAATGAGCAGTTCTTC
>TRBV11-2|-|TRBJ2-6|-
CASSRDRSGANVLTF
TGTGCCAGCAGCCGGGACCGCTCTGGGGCCAACGTCCTGACTTTC
>TRBV5-1|-|TRBJ1-2|-
CASSLEGRGRGVYYGYTF
TGCGCCAGCAGCTTGGAGGGACGGGGAAGAGGGGTTTACTATGGCTACACCTTC
>TRBV12-5|-|TRBJ1-1|many
CASGLQGGEAFF
TGTGCTAGTGGTCTACAGGGAGGTGAAGCTTTCTTT
>TRBV27|TRBD1|TRBJ1-2|-
CASSPGQGDYTF
TGTGCCAGCAGTCCCGGACAGGGGGATTACACCTTC
>TRBV25-1|TRBD1|TRBJ1-2|-
CASSESRGHYGYTF
TGTGCCAGCAGTGAATCGAGGGGGCACTATGGCTACACCTTC
>TRBV11-1|-|TRBJ2-5|-
CASSLRGKTQYF
TGTGCCAGCAGCCTGAGGGGGAAGACCCAGTACTTC
>TRBV28|-|TRBJ2-1|few
CASRPPGRLNEQFF
TGTGCCAGCAGGCCCCCAGGGCGACTCAATGAGCAGTTCTTC
>TRBV14|TRBD1|TRBJ1-4|-
CASSQVRGQGAGEKLFF
TGTGCCAGCAGCCAAGTCCGAGGACAGGGGGCAGGAGAAAAACTGTTTTTT
>TRBV29-1|-|TRBJ2-2|-
CSNLDTTGELFF
TGCAGCAACCTAGATACCACCGGGGAGCTGTTTTTT